What follows describes a single T cell receptor (beta chain). Its target is unknown. The sample originates from a study of graft-versus-host responses after intestinal transplantation. The study's findings and limits: Early post-transplant falls in HvG clones accompanied the peak levels of circulating GvH clones. Graft-donor T cell macrochimerism coincided with high graft-versus-host to host-versus-graft clonal ratios in allografts.

Repertoires were generated with immunoSEQ multiplex PCR, while TCRdb's copy carries only in-frame clones and drops some. The sample has tens of thousands of clones; about three quarters are singletons. V was trimmed by 6 bases and J by 8 bases, leaving 34 bases between them. Germline CDR1 reads MNHEY; CDR2 reads SMNVEV (reference sequence). CDR3 length: 19 residues. The authors processed graft tissue to release intraepithelial and lamina propria lymphocytes. The chain employs TRBV27 and TRBJ1-2, with TRBD1 as a possible D gene (5 bases). This sample comprised ileum tissue, obtained 98 days after intestinal transplantation. The sequence was collected from a human patient who received an intestinal transplant, so some T cells may come from the graft donor. The CDR3 DNA reads TGTGCCAGCAGCAATATCCCCCGCACACCTATTCCGTATCAGGGAGGCTACACCTTC. Its translation: CASSNIPRTPIPYQGGYTF.